This T cell receptor beta chain was recorded in a study of blood T cells in healthy people across ages (dated by TCRdb to the mid-2010s). Notes on the research overall: In model experiments, template switching captured roughly one uniquely barcoded TCR beta cDNA molecule for every two T cells. The donors were divided into four age groups: young (average around 17 years), middle-aged (about 40), aged (approximately 64) and long-lived (82). For two donors (one aged 18 to 30 and one aged 80 or older), the study analyzed two additional independent replicas of 1 million unique cDNA reads from the same blood draw. To avoid experimental bias, donors of different ages were randomly spread across the sequencing lanes. Using deep sequencing normalized with unique cDNA molecular identifiers, the study measured how TCR beta repertoire diversity changes with age. On the study overall, not on this receptor specifically: The percentage of naive T cells measured by flow cytometry correlated strongly with observed TCR beta diversity. As age increased, observed TCR beta diversity per million T cells dropped in a roughly linear way, and a significant reduction was already evident by age 40. Compared with the aged group, the long-lived group had more naive CD4+ T cells, fewer expanded clones and increased TCR diversity, a pattern suggesting age selection. Because donor CMV infection status was unknown, age-related changes in expanded clonotypes were potentially confounded. Conclusive comparison of naive and antigen-experienced compartments was prevented by the profiling of bulk unsorted PBMCs. Total diversity estimates from one million sequenced T cells were considered lower bounds and underestimates.

On this clonotype: The specificity of this receptor is unknown. Base qualities are not recorded, but no much larger clone differs from it by a single base.

The V end gives up 3 bases and the J end 1 base, leaving 3 bases in the junction not matched to a gene. Its CDR3 holds 16 amino acids, cysteine through phenylalanine. Only CDR3 DNA is held: 48 bases, read in frame from base 1. CDR1 and CDR2, looked up from the germline V gene, are ENHRY and SYGVKD. Libraries were constructed by 5' RACE. TCRdb lists the instrument as Illumina HiSeq 2500. The second PCR ran for about 6 to 12 cycles and used a J-beta primer mix along with a sample-barcoded 5' primer. Each TCR beta cDNA molecule received a unique molecular identifier from a template-switch 5' adaptor carrying 12 random nucleotides. Each sample yielded at least 3 million CDR3-containing paired-end reads. All of the RNA was converted into first-strand cDNA using the Mint cDNA synthesis kit, with a TRBC-specific oligonucleotide serving as the primer. Following uracil-DNA glycosylase treatment, all cDNA underwent a first 18-cycle PCR with the universal primers M1SS and BC2_uni_R. Per the authors' processing: For normalization, 1 million high-quality reads were randomly selected from each sample, with every read carrying a distinct molecular identifier. Instead of being binned into consensus sequences, reads that shared molecular identifiers were thrown out. MiTCR, run with a Q25 quality threshold and the strictest error-elimination algorithm, handled CDR3 identification, clonotype clustering and error correction. Lower-bound total TCR beta diversity was estimated with a nonparametric unseen species model using Euler transformation. TCRdb trimmed the raw reads at Q25, called clones with MiXCR and kept productive beta chains. Identical CDR3 protein sequences are pooled into one entry, listed with their most common genes and DNA. For this entry, the V and J calls and clone size follow TCRdb and not the study's own pipeline. The sample contains 700,000 to 950,000 distinct CDR3 sequences, 55% to 70% of them found a single time. The top ten hold about 20% of the sample.

Systemically healthy Caucasian individuals from Russia, around 39 in total and aged roughly 6 to 90 years, were included as donors. Each donor gave approximately 10 milliliters of peripheral blood, collected into EDTA-treated Vacutainer tubes. Ficoll-Paque density-gradient centrifugation was used to isolate PBMCs, with at least 6 million per sample. Total RNA, at least 6 micrograms per sample, was extracted from PBMCs with Trizol reagent. For every donor, flow cytometry on a PBMC aliquot measured the percentage of naive CD45RAhigh/CD27high T cells. Sequencing used blood. The rearranged chain carries TRBV10-3 and TRBJ2-5, with 12 bases aligning to TRBD2. This receptor was identified in a man aged 25-40 years in good health. The base sequence is TGTGCCATCAGTGACGGGACTAGCGGGTCCCAAGAGACCCAGTACTTC. Its amino acids are CAISDGTSGSQETQYF.